This T cell receptor (beta chain) was sequenced during a study of preoperative IRX-2 immunotherapy in early breast cancer. Profiled with immunoSEQ multiplex PCR; TCRdb holds only in-frame clones, not every one. The sample carries about 37,000 clones, roughly 80% recorded once. Germline assignment: CDR1 SSHAT and CDR2 FNYEAQ (reference sequence). The CDR3 extends over 17 amino acids. V lost 0 bases, J lost 7 bases, and 7 bases stayed unmatched. The treatment is: preoperative locoregional IRX-2 cytokine immunotherapy. The V gene is TRBV7-7, the J gene TRBJ2-1; 12 positions match TRBD2. This sequence was found in a human donor with breast cancer. The source was lymph node tissue, collected after IRX-2 immunotherapy. The CDR3 DNA reads TGTGCCAGCAGCTTAGCGATACTAGCGGGGGGAATAAATGAGCAGTTCTTC. Its protein product is CASSLAILAGGINEQFF.